This section outlines one T cell receptor beta chain sequence together with its context. The sample is drawn from a study of human T cells and chemical hapten exposure. As for time point: pre-sensitization, week 0. As for treatment: therapeutic diphenylcyclopropenone sensitization with weekly scalp DPC. The V gene lost 9 bases and the J gene lost 0 bases, with 11 bases spanning the gap. The CDR3 is 13 residues long. Looked up from germline, CDR1 is MNHEY and CDR2 is SVGEGT. Individual cDNA molecules received unique molecular identifiers in the library. TCRdb re-called the RACE reads through MiXCR, storing one row per CDR3 protein. The profile shows around 380,000 distinct CDR3 sequences, about 5% of them singletons.

This receptor was taken from a woman between 18 and 29 years old with alopecia areata. Some clones in this sample may be carry-over from other donors' samples. The J gene is TRBJ1-1, the V gene TRBV6-2 or TRBV6-3; the D is unclear. Sequenced material: whole blood, taken in connection with sensitization to the hapten diphenylcyclopropenone (DPC). CDR3 amino acids: CASRQLMNTEAFF. In nucleotides, the CDR3 is TGTGCCAGTAGACAACTCATGAACACTGAAGCTTTCTTT.